This is a list of T cell receptor beta chains from one sample in a study of shared clonotypes between healthy human individuals. The protocol was immunoSEQ multiplex PCR, while the TCRdb copy is restricted to in-frame clones and leaves out a portion. Counted here are a few hundred thousand clones, almost 97% occurring once; the ten biggest clones make up around 0.058%. Material for sequencing was naive CD4+ T cells sorted from blood. The receptor set was obtained from a woman younger than 45 in good health. The CDR3 runs from the conserved cysteine through the conserved F or W. Each record gives: clone size, V gene, J gene, D gene, CDR3 length, CDR3 DNA, CDR3 protein. D genes are given only for firm matches. Rows give clone size only sometimes, using once, few, many, or a class for an expanded clone.

abundance: once
v_gene: TRBV9
j_gene: TRBJ2-7
d_gene: .
len: 15
CDR3nt: TGTGCCAGCAGCGTAGGCGGGGCGGAGTCCTACGAGCAGTACTTC
CDR3aa: CASSVGGAESYEQYF

abundance: .
v_gene: TRBV6-6
j_gene: TRBJ2-3
d_gene: .
len: 15
CDR3nt: TGTGCCAGCAGTAGTGTTGGACAAAGAACAGATACGCAGTATTTT
CDR3aa: CASSSVGQRTDTQYF

abundance: .
v_gene: TRBV9
j_gene: TRBJ2-2
d_gene: TRBD2
len: 20
CDR3nt: TGTGCCAGCAGCGCAACCGGGACTAGCGGGAGTAAGTTGTACACCGGGGAGCTGTTTTTT
CDR3aa: CASSATGTSGSKLYTGELFF

abundance: .
v_gene: TRBV28
j_gene: TRBJ1-2
d_gene: .
len: 11
CDR3nt: TGTGCCAGCAAGAAGGGCTATGGCTACACCTTC
CDR3aa: CASKKGYGYTF

abundance: .
v_gene: TRBV11-2
j_gene: TRBJ2-7
d_gene: TRBD2
len: 16
CDR3nt: TGTGCCAGCAGCTTAGGACTAGCGGGGAACTCCTACGAGCAGTACTTC
CDR3aa: CASSLGLAGNSYEQYF

abundance: .
v_gene: TRBV28
j_gene: TRBJ1-4
d_gene: .
len: 12
CDR3nt: TGTGCCAGCCGCGACAGTAATGAAAAACTGTTTTTT
CDR3aa: CASRDSNEKLFF

abundance: .
v_gene: TRBV29-1
j_gene: TRBJ2-5
d_gene: TRBD2
len: 14
CDR3nt: TGCAGCGGGATTAGCGGGAGACGGGCAGAGACCCAGTACTTC
CDR3aa: CSGISGRRAETQYF

abundance: .
v_gene: TRBV28
j_gene: TRBJ1-4
d_gene: TRBD1
len: 19
CDR3nt: TGTGCCAGCAGTCCCATATTGGGGGACGGGACAGGGGATAATGAAAAACTGTTTTTT
CDR3aa: CASSPILGDGTGDNEKLFF

abundance: .
v_gene: TRBV28
j_gene: TRBJ2-3
d_gene: .
len: 14
CDR3nt: TGTGCCAGCAGTTTAATTCTGAGCACAGATACGCAGTATTTT
CDR3aa: CASSLILSTDTQYF

abundance: .
v_gene: TRBV29-1
j_gene: TRBJ2-1
d_gene: TRBD1
len: 14
CDR3nt: TGCAGCGTTGAAGATGGGACAGGCCCCAATGAGCAGTTCTTC
CDR3aa: CSVEDGTGPNEQFF

abundance: few
v_gene: TRBV20-1
j_gene: TRBJ1-2
d_gene: .
len: 11
CDR3nt: TGCAGTGCTAGTGCCGGAAGTGGCTACACCTTC
CDR3aa: CSASAGSGYTF

abundance: .
v_gene: TRBV2
j_gene: TRBJ2-3
d_gene: TRBD1
len: 13
CDR3nt: TGTGCCAGCAGGGGACAGGGAGCAGATACGCAGTATTTT
CDR3aa: CASRGQGADTQYF

abundance: .
v_gene: TRBV27
j_gene: TRBJ1-5
d_gene: TRBD1
len: 15
CDR3nt: TGTGCCAGCAGTACATCGGGACAGGGGATTCAGCCCCAGCATTTT
CDR3aa: CASSTSGQGIQPQHF

abundance: .
v_gene: TRBV2
j_gene: TRBJ2-7
d_gene: TRBD2
len: 13
CDR3nt: TGTGCCAGCTGTCCTAGCGGTTCCTACGAGCAGTACTTC
CDR3aa: CASCPSGSYEQYF

abundance: .
v_gene: TRBV11-2
j_gene: TRBJ2-1
d_gene: TRBD2
len: 19
CDR3nt: TGTGCCAGCAGCCCTCTCCAGACTAGCGGGAGGGCCCAATACAATGAGCAGTTCTTC
CDR3aa: CASSPLQTSGRAQYNEQFF

abundance: .
v_gene: TRBV4-1
j_gene: TRBJ2-2
d_gene: TRBD2
len: 17
CDR3nt: TGCGCCAGCAGCCAAGGGCATAGCGGGAGGGGCACCGGGGAGCTGTTTTTT
CDR3aa: CASSQGHSGRGTGELFF

abundance: .
v_gene: TRBV6-5
j_gene: TRBJ1-5
d_gene: .
len: 16
CDR3nt: TGTGCCAGCAGTTACTCGCAGGGGTCTGGCAATCAGCCCCAGCATTTT
CDR3aa: CASSYSQGSGNQPQHF

abundance: .
v_gene: TRBV4-1
j_gene: TRBJ2-1
d_gene: .
len: 16
CDR3nt: TGCGCCAGCAGCCTTAGTTTTAGTGGAGTTAACTATGAGCAGTTCTTC
CDR3aa: CASSLSFSGVNYEQFF

abundance: .
v_gene: TRBV15
j_gene: TRBJ1-5
d_gene: TRBD1
len: 18
CDR3nt: TGTGCCACCAGCAGAGATTGGGACAGCACGGCGGGCAATCAGCCCCAGCATTTT
CDR3aa: CATSRDWDSTAGNQPQHF

abundance: .
v_gene: TRBV9
j_gene: TRBJ2-3
d_gene: .
len: 14
CDR3nt: TGTGCCAGCAGCGTAGATGTAGGGGCAGATACGCAGTATTTT
CDR3aa: CASSVDVGADTQYF

abundance: .
v_gene: TRBV29-1
j_gene: TRBJ2-3
d_gene: .
len: 14
CDR3nt: TGCAGCGTTGCGGCCCCACCTTTCACAGATACGCAGTATTTT
CDR3aa: CSVAAPPFTDTQYF

abundance: .
v_gene: TRBV28
j_gene: TRBJ1-1
d_gene: .
len: 14
CDR3nt: TGTGCCAGCCCCCAGCAGGTCAGGAGGACTGAAGCTTTCTTT
CDR3aa: CASPQQVRRTEAFF

abundance: .
v_gene: TRBV28
j_gene: TRBJ2-7
d_gene: .
len: 19
CDR3nt: TGTGCCAGCAGCTTGGGGAGTAGATGGCTGAATTCCTCTTCCTACGAGCAGTACTTC
CDR3aa: CASSLGSRWLNSSSYEQYF

abundance: .
v_gene: TRBV29-1
j_gene: TRBJ2-1
d_gene: .
len: 13
CDR3nt: TGCAGCGTTGGTACCGAGTCCTACAATGAGCAGTTCTTC
CDR3aa: CSVGTESYNEQFF

abundance: .
v_gene: TRBV11-3
j_gene: TRBJ2-3
d_gene: .
len: 12
CDR3nt: TGTGCCAGCAGCTTAGACGCAGATACGCAGTATTTT
CDR3aa: CASSLDADTQYF

abundance: .
v_gene: TRBV29-1
j_gene: TRBJ2-6
d_gene: .
len: 14
CDR3nt: TGCAGCGTTGTATGGGACTCTGGGGCCAACGTCCTGACTTTC
CDR3aa: CSVVWDSGANVLTF

abundance: .
v_gene: TRBV28
j_gene: TRBJ2-2
d_gene: .
len: 12
CDR3nt: TGTGCCAGCTGGCGGAACACCGGGGAGCTGTTTTTT
CDR3aa: CASWRNTGELFF

abundance: .
v_gene: TRBV11-3
j_gene: TRBJ2-1
d_gene: TRBD2
len: 13
CDR3nt: TGTGCCAGCAGCCTTGGGAGGGTCCATGAGCAGTTCTTC
CDR3aa: CASSLGRVHEQFF

abundance: .
v_gene: TRBV7-3
j_gene: TRBJ1-1
d_gene: TRBD1
len: 13
CDR3nt: TGTGCCAGCAGCCTAGGACAGGGCGGTGAAGCTTTCTTT
CDR3aa: CASSLGQGGEAFF

abundance: .
v_gene: TRBV29-1
j_gene: TRBJ2-1
d_gene: TRBD2
len: 16
CDR3nt: TGCAGCGTTGAAACGATAGGGACTAGCGTCTTCAATGAGCAGTTCTTC
CDR3aa: CSVETIGTSVFNEQFF

abundance: once
v_gene: TRBV19
j_gene: TRBJ2-1
d_gene: TRBD2
len: 17
CDR3nt: TGTGCCAGTAGCATGGGGTCGGGACTAGCGGGAGGAAATGAGCAGTTCTTC
CDR3aa: CASSMGSGLAGGNEQFF

abundance: .
v_gene: TRBV28
j_gene: TRBJ1-5
d_gene: .
len: 13
CDR3nt: TGTGCCAGCAGTTTATTAGGAGATCAGCCCCAGCATTTT
CDR3aa: CASSLLGDQPQHF